The next 5 T cell receptor beta chains were all read from a single sample in a study of neoadjuvant anti-PD-1 for oral cavity cancer. Some clones are missing from TCRdb's copy, which holds only in-frame ones; the method was immunoSEQ multiplex PCR. The sample has roughly 12,000 clones, more than 55% seen once. The sample was tumor tissue, taken before nivolumab (anti-PD-1) treatment. The receptors here all came from a person between 40 and 79 years old with oral cavity squamous cell carcinoma.

This clone came up a few times. V is TRBV14 and J is TRBJ1-3, with D uncertain. Per the germline V gene, CDR1 is SGHDN and CDR2 is FVKESK. This CDR3 has 14 residues. V was trimmed by 6 bases and J by 0 bases, leaving 9 bases between them. This CDR3 reads CASRRGGSGNTIYF. The CDR3 nucleotides read TGTGCCAGCAGGAGAGGTGGCTCTGGAAACACCATATATTTT.

This chain links TRBV7-9 with TRBJ2-5, with D perhaps matching TRBD2 (6 bases). The V gene's germline CDR1 is SEHNR and CDR2 FQNEAQ (reference sequence). Trimming stripped 3 bases from V and 1 base from J, with 15 bases between. The CDR3 covers 16 residues. CDR3 residues: CASSLRGGGPQETQYF. The CDR3 DNA follows: TGTGCCAGCAGCTTGAGGGGAGGCGGGCCCCAAGAGACCCAGTACTTC.

The chain uses TRBV5-5 and TRBJ1-1; D is perhaps TRBD1 (5 bases). The V gene's germline CDR1 is SGHKS and CDR2 YYEKEE (reference sequence). V shed 4 bases and J shed 7 bases, with 11 bases lying between them. This CDR3 has 12 residues. CDR3 coding DNA: TGTGCCAGCAGCAAGGGGTCAGGTGAAGCTTTCTTT. Residues: CASSKGSGEAFF.

This chain connects TRBV11-1 to TRBJ2-2; D is possibly TRBD1 (5 bases). The V gene lost 3 bases and the J gene lost 4 bases, with 9 bases spanning the gap. The CDR3 is 14 amino acids. CDR1 and CDR2 from the germline V gene are SGHAT and FQDESV (reference sequence). CDR3 sequence (DNA): TGTGCCAGCAGCTTTAGACAGAGCACCGGGGAGCTGTTTTTT. Translated, it gives CASSFRQSTGELFF.

The chain couples TRBV15 to TRBJ2-3, with D hard to call. V lost 1 base, J lost 8 bases, and 13 bases lay in between. Looked up from germline, CDR1 is LNHNV and CDR2 is YYDKDF (reference sequence). CDR3 length: 14 amino acids. The CDR3 nucleotides are TGTGCCACCAGCAGAGGGAGCACGCCCGCTACGCAGTATTTT. Translating gives CATSRGSTPATQYF.